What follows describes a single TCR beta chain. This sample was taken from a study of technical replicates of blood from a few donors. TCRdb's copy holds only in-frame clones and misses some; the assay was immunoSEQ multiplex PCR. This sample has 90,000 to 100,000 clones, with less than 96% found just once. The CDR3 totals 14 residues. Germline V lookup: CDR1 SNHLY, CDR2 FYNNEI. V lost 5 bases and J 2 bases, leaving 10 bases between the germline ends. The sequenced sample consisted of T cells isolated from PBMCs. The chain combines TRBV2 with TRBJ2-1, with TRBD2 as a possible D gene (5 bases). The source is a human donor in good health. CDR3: CASSSAGAYNEQFF. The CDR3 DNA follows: TGTGCCAGCAGTTCTGCCGGGGCCTACAATGAGCAGTTCTTC.